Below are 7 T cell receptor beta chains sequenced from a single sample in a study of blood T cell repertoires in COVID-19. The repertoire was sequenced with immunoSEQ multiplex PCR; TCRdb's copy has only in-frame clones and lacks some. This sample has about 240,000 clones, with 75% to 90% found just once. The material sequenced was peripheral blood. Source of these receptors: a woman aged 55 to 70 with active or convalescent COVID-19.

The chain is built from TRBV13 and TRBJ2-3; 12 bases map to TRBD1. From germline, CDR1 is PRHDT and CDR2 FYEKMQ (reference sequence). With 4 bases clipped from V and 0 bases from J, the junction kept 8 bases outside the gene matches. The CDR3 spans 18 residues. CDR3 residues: CASSSRDRGPYSTDTQYF. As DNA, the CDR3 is TGTGCCAGCAGCTCCCGGGACAGGGGGCCCTATAGCACAGATACGCAGTATTTT. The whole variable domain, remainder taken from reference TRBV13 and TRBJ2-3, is AAGVIQSPRHLIKEKRETATLKCYPIPRHDTVYWYQQGPGQDPQFLISFYEKMQSDKGSIPDRFSAQQFSDYHSELNMSSLELGDSALYFCASSSRDRGPYSTDTQYFGPGTRLTVL.

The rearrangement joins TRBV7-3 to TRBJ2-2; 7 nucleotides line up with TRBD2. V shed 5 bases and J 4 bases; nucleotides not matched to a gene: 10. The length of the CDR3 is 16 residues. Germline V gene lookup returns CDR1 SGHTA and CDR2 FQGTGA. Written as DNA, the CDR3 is TGTGCCAGCAGCCTTACCGGGGGAGGGAGCACCGGGGAGCTGTTTTTT. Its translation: CASSLTGGGSTGELFF. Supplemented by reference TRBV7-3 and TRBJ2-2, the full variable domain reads GAGVSQTPSNKVTEKGKYVELRCDPISGHTALYWYRQSLGQGPEFLIYFQGTGAADDSGLPNDRFFAVRPEGSVSTLKIQRTERGDSAVYLCASSLTGGGSTGELFFGEGSRLTVL.

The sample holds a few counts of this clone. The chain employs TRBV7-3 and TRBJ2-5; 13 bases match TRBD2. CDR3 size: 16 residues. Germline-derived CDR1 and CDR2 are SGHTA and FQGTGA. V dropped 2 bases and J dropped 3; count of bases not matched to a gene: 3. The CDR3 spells CASSLSGLAGKETQYF. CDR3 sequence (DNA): TGTGCCAGCAGCTTATCGGGACTAGCGGGGAAAGAGACCCAGTACTTC.

The CDR3 sequence is CASSFSTGTGGTDTQYF. CDR3 nucleotide sequence: TGTGCCAGCAGCTTTTCGACCGGGACAGGGGGCACAGATACGCAGTATTTT. The chain combines TRBV5-8 with TRBJ2-3; 10 bases map to TRBD1. Germline V CDR1 and CDR2: SGHTS, YDEGEE. CDR3 length equals 17 residues. J was trimmed by 1 base and V by 2 bases; bases with no gene match: 7. The variable domain in full, completed from reference TRBV5-8 and TRBJ2-3, reads EAGVTQSPTHLIKTRGQQATLRCSPISGHTSVYWYQQALGLGLQFLLWYDEGEERNRGNFPPRFSGRQFPNYSSELNVNALELEDSALYLCASSFSTGTGGTDTQYFGPGTRLTVL.

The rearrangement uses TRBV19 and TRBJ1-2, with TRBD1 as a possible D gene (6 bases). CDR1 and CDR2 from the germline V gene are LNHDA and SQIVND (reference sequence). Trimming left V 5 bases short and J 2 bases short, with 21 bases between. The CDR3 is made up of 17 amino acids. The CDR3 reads CASSPMGNRVVNYGYTF. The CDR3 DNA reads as TGTGCCAGTAGTCCTATGGGCAACAGGGTGGTGAACTATGGCTACACCTTC.

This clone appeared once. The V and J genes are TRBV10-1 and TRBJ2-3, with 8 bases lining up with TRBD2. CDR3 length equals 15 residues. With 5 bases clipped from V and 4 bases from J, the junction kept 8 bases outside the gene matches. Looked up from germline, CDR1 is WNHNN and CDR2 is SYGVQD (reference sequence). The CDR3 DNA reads TGCGCCAGCAGTCTAACGACGACTAGCGCAGATACGCAGTATTTT. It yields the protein CASSLTTTSADTQYF.

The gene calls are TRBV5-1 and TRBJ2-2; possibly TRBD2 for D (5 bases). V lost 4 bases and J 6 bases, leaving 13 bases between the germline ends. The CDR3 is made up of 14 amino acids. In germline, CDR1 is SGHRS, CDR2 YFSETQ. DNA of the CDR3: TGCGCCAGCAGCCCTGGGCGGGTGGCCGGGGAGCTGTTTTTT. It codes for CASSPGRVAGELFF.